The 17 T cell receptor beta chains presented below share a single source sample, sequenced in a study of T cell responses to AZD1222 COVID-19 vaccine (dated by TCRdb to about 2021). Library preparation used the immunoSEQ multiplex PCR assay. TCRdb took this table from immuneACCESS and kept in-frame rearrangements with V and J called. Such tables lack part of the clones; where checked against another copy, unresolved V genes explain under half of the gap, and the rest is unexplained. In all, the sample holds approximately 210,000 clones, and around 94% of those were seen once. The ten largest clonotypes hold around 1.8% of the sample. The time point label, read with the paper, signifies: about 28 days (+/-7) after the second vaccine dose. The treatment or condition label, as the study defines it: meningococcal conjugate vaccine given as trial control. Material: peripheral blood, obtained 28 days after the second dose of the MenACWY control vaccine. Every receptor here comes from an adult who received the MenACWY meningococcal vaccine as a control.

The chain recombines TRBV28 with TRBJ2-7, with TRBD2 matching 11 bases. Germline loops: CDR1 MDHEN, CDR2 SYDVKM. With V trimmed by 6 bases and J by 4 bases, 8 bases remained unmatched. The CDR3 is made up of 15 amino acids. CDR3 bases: TGTGCCAGCAGGTTCCGGACTAGCGGGTCGTACGAGCAGTACTTC. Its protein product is CASRFRTSGSYEQYF.

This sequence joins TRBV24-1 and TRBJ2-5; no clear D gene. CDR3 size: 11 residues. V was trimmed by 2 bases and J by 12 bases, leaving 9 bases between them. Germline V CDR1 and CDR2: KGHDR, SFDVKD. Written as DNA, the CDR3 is TGTGCCACCAGTGATTATGACAAGAAGTACTTC. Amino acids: CATSDYDKKYF.

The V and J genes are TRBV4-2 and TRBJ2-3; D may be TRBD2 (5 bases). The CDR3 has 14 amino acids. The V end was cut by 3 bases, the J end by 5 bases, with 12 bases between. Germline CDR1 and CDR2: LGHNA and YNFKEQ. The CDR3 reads CASSQAGLGDTQYF. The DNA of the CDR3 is TGTGCCAGCAGCCAGGCCGGACTCGGAGATACGCAGTATTTT.

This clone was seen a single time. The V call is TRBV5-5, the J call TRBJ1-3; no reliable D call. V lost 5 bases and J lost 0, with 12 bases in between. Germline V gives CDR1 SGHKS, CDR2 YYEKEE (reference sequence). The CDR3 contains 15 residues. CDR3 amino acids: CASSSIHNSGNTIYF. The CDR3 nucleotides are TGTGCCAGCAGTTCAATACACAACTCTGGAAACACCATATATTTT.

CDR3 in amino acids: CASSDGTRSLANTGELFF. The CDR3 region has the DNA TGTGCCAGCAGTGATGGAACCAGGTCCCTCGCGAACACCGGGGAGCTGTTTTTT. V gene TRBV2 combines with J gene TRBJ2-2; unclear D gene. V was clipped by 3 bases and J by 0 bases, with 17 bases between them. The CDR3 length is 18 residues. The germline CDR1 and CDR2 sequences are SNHLY and FYNNEI.

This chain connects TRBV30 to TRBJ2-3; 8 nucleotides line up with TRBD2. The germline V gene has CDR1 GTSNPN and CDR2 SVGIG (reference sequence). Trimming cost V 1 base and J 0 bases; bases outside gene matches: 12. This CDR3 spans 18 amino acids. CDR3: CAWSGGSGSSSSTDTQYF. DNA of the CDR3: TGTGCCTGGAGTGGGGGCAGCGGGAGTAGTTCTAGCACAGATACGCAGTATTTT.

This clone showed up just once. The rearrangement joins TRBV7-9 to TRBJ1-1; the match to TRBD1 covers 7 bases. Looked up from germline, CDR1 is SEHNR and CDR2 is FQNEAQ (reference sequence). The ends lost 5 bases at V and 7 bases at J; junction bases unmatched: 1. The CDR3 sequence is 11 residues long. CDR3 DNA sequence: TGTGCCAGCAGCCGGGACAGTGAAGCTTTCTTT. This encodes CASSRDSEAFF.

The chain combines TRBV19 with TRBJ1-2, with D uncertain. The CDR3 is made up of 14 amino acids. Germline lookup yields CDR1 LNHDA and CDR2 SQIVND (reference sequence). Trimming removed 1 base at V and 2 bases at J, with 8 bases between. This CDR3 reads CASSIGQSNYGYTF. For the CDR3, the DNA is TGTGCCAGTAGTATAGGGCAGTCGAACTATGGCTACACCTTC.

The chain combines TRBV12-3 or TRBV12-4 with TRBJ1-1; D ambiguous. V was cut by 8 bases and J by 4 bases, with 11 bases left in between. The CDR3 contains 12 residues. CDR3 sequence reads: CASASGGTEAFF. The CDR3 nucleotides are TGTGCCAGCGCCAGCGGCGGCACTGAAGCTTTCTTT.

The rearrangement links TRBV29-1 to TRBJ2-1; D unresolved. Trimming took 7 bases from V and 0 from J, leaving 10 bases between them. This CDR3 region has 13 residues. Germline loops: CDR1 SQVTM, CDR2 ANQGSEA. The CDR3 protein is CSDLAVSYNEQFF. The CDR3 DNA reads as TGCAGCGATTTAGCCGTCTCCTACAATGAGCAGTTCTTC.

CDR3 sequence: CAISDSKTGGMNTEAFF. The CDR3 DNA reads as TGTGCCATCAGTGACTCGAAGACAGGGGGAATGAACACTGAAGCTTTCTTT. The rearrangement uses TRBV10-3 and TRBJ1-1; 9 bases are shared with TRBD1. Germline CDR1 and CDR2: ENHRY and SYGVKD. The CDR3 contains 17 residues. Trimming cost V 3 bases and J 0 bases; bases outside gene matches: 8.

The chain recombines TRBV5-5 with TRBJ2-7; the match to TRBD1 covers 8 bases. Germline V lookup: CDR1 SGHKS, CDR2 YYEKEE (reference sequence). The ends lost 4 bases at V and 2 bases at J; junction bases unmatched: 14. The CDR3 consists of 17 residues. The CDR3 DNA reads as TGTGCCAGCAGCGGATCTACGCCAGGGACAGGCCCCTACGAGCAGTACTTC. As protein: CASSGSTPGTGPYEQYF.

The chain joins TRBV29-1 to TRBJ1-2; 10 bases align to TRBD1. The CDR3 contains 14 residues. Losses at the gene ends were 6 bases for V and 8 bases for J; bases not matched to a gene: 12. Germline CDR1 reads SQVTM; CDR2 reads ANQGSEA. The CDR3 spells CSVTGGLGYEGYTF. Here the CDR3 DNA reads TGCAGCGTGACAGGGGGCTTGGGGTATGAGGGCTACACCTTC.

CDR3 sequence: CASSSRGANNYGYTF. The CDR3 nucleotides are TGTGCCAGCAGCTCCAGGGGGGCTAATAACTATGGCTACACCTTC. The chain employs TRBV7-8 and TRBJ1-2; the match to TRBD1 covers 7 bases. Germline V gene sequence: CDR1 SGHVS, CDR2 FQNEAQ. This CDR3 spans 15 amino acids. The junction had 6 bases not matched to a gene; V was cut back by 4 bases and J by 1 base.

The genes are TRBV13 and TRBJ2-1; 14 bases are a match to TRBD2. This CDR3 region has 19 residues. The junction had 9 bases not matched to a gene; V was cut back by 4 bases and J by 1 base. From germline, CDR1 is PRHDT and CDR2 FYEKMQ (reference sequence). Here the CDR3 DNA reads TGTGCCAGCAGCTCTAACGCCGGGACTAGCGGGAGTTCCTACAATGAGCAGTTCTTC. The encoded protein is CASSSNAGTSGSSYNEQFF.

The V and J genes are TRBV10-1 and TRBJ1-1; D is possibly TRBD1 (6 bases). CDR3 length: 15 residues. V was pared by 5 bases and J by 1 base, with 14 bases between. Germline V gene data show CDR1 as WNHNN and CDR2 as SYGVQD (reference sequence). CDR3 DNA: TGCGCCAGCAGTAACACGACAGGTTCGAACACTGAAGCTTTCTTT. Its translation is CASSNTTGSNTEAFF.

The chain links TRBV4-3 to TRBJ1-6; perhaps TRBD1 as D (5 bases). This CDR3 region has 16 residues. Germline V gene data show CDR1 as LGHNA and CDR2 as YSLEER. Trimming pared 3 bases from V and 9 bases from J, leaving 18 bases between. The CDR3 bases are TGCGCCAGCAGCCACGAGGCCCGGACACGCGGTTCACCCCTCCACTTT. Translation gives CASSHEARTRGSPLHF.